The 12 T cell receptor beta chains given below trace back to one sample, sequenced in a study of blood T cell repertoires in COVID-19. The protocol was immunoSEQ multiplex PCR, while the TCRdb copy is restricted to in-frame clones and leaves out a portion. The sample carries roughly 150,000 clones, roughly 81% recorded once. The sequenced material came from peripheral blood. All receptors come from a woman aged 80 or over with COVID-19, enrolled during active disease.

The J gene is TRBJ2-5, the V gene TRBV5-1; D gene unclear. From germline, CDR1 is SGHRS and CDR2 YFSETQ. This CDR3 spans 14 amino acids. The V gene lost 2 bases and the J gene lost 0 bases, with 8 bases spanning the gap. CDR3 coding DNA: TGCGCCAGCAGCTTTGTCACAGACCAAGAGACCCAGTACTTC. As protein: CASSFVTDQETQYF.

This chain connects TRBV7-8 to TRBJ2-3; 9 bases match TRBD1. The CDR3 sequence is 17 residues long. The germline gives CDR1 SGHVS, CDR2 FQNEAQ. J lost 2 bases, V lost 5 bases, and 11 bases had no gene match. CDR3 nucleotide sequence: TGTGCCAGCAGCCGACGACAGGGGGTCGTTACCACAGATACGCAGTATTTT. Translated, it gives CASSRRQGVVTTDTQYF. Supplemented by reference TRBV7-8 and TRBJ2-3, the full variable domain reads GAGVSQSPRYKVAKRGQDVALRCDPISGHVSLFWYQQALGQGPEFLTYFQNEAQLDKSGLPSDRFFAERPEGSVSTLKIQRTQQEDSAVYLCASSRRQGVVTTDTQYFGPGTRLTVL.

The table lists this clone with a few counts. The junction departs from the called germline gene at one end, perhaps through a read error. The chain has TRBV4-3 and TRBJ1-2; perhaps TRBD1 as D (5 bases). Germline V gene lookup returns CDR1 LGHNA and CDR2 YSLEER. The CDR3 spans 13 residues. The CDR3 nucleotides read TGCGCCAGCAGCCAAGAAAGGGGAAGGCCCCCCGTCTTC. This encodes CASSQERGRPPVF.

The V gene is TRBV5-4, the J gene TRBJ2-2; a possible D gene is TRBD2 (5 bases). V was trimmed by 4 bases and J by 2 bases, leaving 15 bases between them. CDR3 length: 16 residues. The V gene's germline CDR1 is SGHNT and CDR2 YYREEE (reference sequence). The CDR3 sequence: CASSGGRPINTGELFF. DNA for the CDR3: TGTGCCAGCAGCGGAGGACGACCGATAAACACCGGGGAGCTGTTTTTT.

This sequence joins TRBV5-1 and TRBJ2-3; 10 nucleotides agree with TRBD1. With 3 bases clipped from V and 4 bases from J, the junction kept 5 bases outside the gene matches. The V gene's germline CDR1 is SGHRS and CDR2 YFSETQ. CDR3 length equals 15 residues. CDR3 sequence (DNA): TGCGCCAGCAGCTCACCGGGACAGGGGTCAGATACGCAGTATTTT. Protein product: CASSSPGQGSDTQYF.

The CDR3 sequence is CAISGLGIETQYF. The CDR3 nucleotides read TGTGCCATCAGTGGACTCGGAATAGAGACCCAGTACTTC. The chain links TRBV10-3 to TRBJ2-5; D gene ambiguous. The germline gives CDR1 ENHRY, CDR2 SYGVKD. The CDR3 is made up of 13 amino acids. The V end lost 4 bases, the J end lost 4 bases, and 10 bases lay between the germline ends.

This chain uses TRBV18 with TRBJ1-4, with D hard to call. V was cut by 1 base and J by 4 bases, with 7 bases left in between. CDR1 KGHSH and CDR2 LQKENI come from the germline V gene. The CDR3 extends over 14 amino acids. CDR3 protein: CASSPRAGNEKLFF. The CDR3, as DNA: TGTGCCAGCTCACCACGAGCCGGTAATGAAAAACTGTTTTTT. The entire variable domain, with the rest obtained from reference TRBV18 and TRBJ1-4, is as follows: NAGVMQNPRHLVRRRGQEARLRCSPMKGHSHVYWYRQLPEEGLKFMVYLQKENIIDESGMPKERFSAEFPKEGPSILRIQQVVRGDSAAYFCASSPRAGNEKLFFGSGTQLSVL.

The chain has TRBV7-2 and TRBJ2-7; 9 bases map to TRBD1. Looked up from germline, CDR1 is SGHTA and CDR2 is FQGNSA. Germline trimming cut 5 bases from V and 2 bases from J; bases unmatched to any gene: 10. The CDR3 is 16 amino acids. In DNA, the CDR3 is TGTGCCAGCAGCCGTTTCCCCGGGACAGGGACCTACGAGCAGTACTTC. Protein: CASSRFPGTGTYEQYF.

This clone was detected once. The genes are TRBV18 and TRBJ1-5; 9 nucleotides line up with TRBD1. With V trimmed by 3 bases and J by 4 bases, 7 bases remained unmatched. The germline V gene has CDR1 KGHSH and CDR2 LQKENI. The CDR3 extends over 16 amino acids. The CDR3 sequence: CASSPGTGWGNQPQHF. The CDR3 DNA follows: TGTGCCAGCTCACCTGGGACAGGGTGGGGGAATCAGCCCCAGCATTTT.

The rearrangement links TRBV10-3 to TRBJ2-6; TRBD2 matches at 11 bases. Trimming removed 6 bases from V and 1 base from J; junction bases left unmatched: 5. This CDR3 has 17 residues. CDR1 is ENHRY and CDR2 is SYGVKD in the germline V gene. In DNA form, the CDR3 reads TGTGCCATCAGGGGTAGCGGGGGGGTGTCTGGGGCCAACGTCCTGACTTTC. It yields the protein CAIRGSGGVSGANVLTF.

V gene TRBV10-3 combines with J gene TRBJ1-2, with TRBD1 as a possible D gene (5 bases). Trimming pared 11 bases from V and 3 bases from J, leaving 16 bases between. Germline assignment: CDR1 ENHRY and CDR2 SYGVKD. The CDR3 has 13 amino acids. The CDR3 sequence: CAAISRADYGYTF. The CDR3 DNA follows: TGTGCCGCCATCAGCAGGGCGGACTATGGCTACACCTTC.

This clone has just one count. The chain has TRBV7-3 and TRBJ2-3; TRBD2 is a possible D gene (5 bases). V lost 4 bases to trimming and J lost 7 bases, with 6 bases between them. Germline CDR1 and CDR2: SGHTA and FQGTGA. The CDR3 runs 11 residues. CDR3 nucleotides: TGTGCCAGCAGCTCGACTAATACGCAGTATTTT. This codes for CASSSTNTQYF.